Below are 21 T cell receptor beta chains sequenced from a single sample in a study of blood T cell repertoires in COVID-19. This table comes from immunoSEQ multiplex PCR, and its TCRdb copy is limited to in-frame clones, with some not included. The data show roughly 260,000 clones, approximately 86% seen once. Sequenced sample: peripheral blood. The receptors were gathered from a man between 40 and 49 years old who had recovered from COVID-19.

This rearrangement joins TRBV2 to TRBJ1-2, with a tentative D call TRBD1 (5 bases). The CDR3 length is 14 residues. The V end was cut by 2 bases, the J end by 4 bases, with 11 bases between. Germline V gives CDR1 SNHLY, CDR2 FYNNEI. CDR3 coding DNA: TGTGCCAGCAGTGAACAGGGTGCCGGCTATGGCTACACCTTC. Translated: CASSEQGAGYGYTF.

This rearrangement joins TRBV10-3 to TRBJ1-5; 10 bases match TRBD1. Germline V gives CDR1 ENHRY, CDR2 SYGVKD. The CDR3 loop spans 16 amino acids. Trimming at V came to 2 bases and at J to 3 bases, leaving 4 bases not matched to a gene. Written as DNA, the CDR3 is TGTGCCATCAGTGAGGGGACAGGGGTTACCAATCAGCCCCAGCATTTT. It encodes CAISEGTGVTNQPQHF.

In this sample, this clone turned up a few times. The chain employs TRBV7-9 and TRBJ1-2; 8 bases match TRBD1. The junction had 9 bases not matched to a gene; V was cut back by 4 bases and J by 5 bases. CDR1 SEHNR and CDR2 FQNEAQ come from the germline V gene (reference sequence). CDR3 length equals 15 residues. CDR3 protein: CASSSTATGEYGYTF. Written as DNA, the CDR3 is TGTGCCAGCAGCTCCACTGCGACAGGGGAGTATGGCTACACCTTC.

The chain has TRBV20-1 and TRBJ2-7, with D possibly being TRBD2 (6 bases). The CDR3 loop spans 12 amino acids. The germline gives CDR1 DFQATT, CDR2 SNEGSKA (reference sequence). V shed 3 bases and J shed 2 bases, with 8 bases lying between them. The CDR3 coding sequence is TGCAGTGCTAGTAGCGGCACCTACGAGCAGTACTTC. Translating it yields CSASSGTYEQYF.

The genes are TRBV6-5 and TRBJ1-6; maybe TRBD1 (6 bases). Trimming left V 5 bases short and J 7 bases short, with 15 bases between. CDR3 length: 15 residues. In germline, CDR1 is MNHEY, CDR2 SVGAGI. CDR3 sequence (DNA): TGTGCCAGCAGTACCCAGGGGATGGAAAATTCACCCCTCCACTTT. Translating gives CASSTQGMENSPLHF.

The CDR3, as DNA: TGTGCCAGCAGCCAGCCCCAGGGGCCCCAGTATTTT. This sequence encodes CASSQPQGPQYF. This sequence joins TRBV6-5 and TRBJ2-3, with D perhaps TRBD1 (6 bases). Per germline, CDR1 MNHEY and CDR2 SVGAGI. Trimming removed 6 bases from V and 12 bases from J, with 16 bases in between. This CDR3 has 12 residues.

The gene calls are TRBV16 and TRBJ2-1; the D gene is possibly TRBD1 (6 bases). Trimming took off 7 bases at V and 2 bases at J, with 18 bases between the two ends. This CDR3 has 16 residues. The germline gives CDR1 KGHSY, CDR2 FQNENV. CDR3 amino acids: CASKPSGAATYNEQFF. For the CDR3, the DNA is TGTGCCAGCAAGCCTTCAGGGGCGGCGACCTACAATGAGCAGTTCTTC.

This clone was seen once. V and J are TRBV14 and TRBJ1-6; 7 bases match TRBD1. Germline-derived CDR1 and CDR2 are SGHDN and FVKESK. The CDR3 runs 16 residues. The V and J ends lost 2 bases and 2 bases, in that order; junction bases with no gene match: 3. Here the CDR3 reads CASSQSDRAYNSPLHF. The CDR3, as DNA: TGTGCCAGCAGCCAATCCGACAGGGCCTATAATTCACCCCTCCACTTT. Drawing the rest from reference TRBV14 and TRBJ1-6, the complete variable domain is EAGVTQFPSHSVIEKGQTVTLRCDPISGHDNLYWYRRVMGKEIKFLLHFVKESKQDESGMPNNRFLAERTGGTYSTLKVQPAELEDSGVYFCASSQSDRAYNSPLHFGNGTRLTVT.

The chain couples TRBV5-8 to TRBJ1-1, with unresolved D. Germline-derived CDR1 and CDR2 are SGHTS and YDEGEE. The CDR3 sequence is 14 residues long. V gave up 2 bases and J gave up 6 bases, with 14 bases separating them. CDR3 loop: CASSLGGFRAEAFF. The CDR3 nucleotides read TGTGCCAGCAGCTTAGGAGGCTTTAGGGCTGAAGCTTTCTTT.

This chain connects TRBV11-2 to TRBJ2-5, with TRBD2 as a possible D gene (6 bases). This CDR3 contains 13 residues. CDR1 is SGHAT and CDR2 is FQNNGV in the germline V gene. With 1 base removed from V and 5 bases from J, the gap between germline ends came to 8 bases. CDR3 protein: CASSLVGGETQYF. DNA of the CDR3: TGTGCCAGCAGCTTAGTTGGGGGGGAGACCCAGTACTTC.

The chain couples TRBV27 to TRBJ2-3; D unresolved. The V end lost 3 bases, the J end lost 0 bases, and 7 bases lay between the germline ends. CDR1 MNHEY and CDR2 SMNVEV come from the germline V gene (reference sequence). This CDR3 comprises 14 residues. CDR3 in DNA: TGTGCCAGCAGTTTTAAGCCTAGCACAGATACGCAGTATTTT. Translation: CASSFKPSTDTQYF.

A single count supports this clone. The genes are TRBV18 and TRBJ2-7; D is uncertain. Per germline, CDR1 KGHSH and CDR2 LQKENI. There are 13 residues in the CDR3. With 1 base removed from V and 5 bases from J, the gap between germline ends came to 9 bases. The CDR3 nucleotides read TGTGCCAGCTCACCACTCCTCCCCCACGAGCAGTACTTC. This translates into CASSPLLPHEQYF.

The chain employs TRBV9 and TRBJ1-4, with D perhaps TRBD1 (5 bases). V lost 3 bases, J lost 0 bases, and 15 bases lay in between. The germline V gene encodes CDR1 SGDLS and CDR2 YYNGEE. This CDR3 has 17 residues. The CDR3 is CASSARQTPSTNEKLFF. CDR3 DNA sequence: TGTGCCAGCAGCGCCAGACAGACACCTTCAACTAATGAAAAACTGTTTTTT.

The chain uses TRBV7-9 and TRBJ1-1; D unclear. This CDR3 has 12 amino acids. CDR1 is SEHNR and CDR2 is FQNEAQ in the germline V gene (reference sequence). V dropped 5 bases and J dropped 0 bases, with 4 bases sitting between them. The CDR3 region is CASSAVNTEAFF. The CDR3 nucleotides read TGTGCCAGCAGCGCGGTGAACACTGAAGCTTTCTTT.

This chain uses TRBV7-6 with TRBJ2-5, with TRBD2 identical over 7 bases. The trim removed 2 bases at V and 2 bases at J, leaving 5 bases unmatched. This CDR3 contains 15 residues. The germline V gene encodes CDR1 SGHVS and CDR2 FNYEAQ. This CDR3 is CASSLPPSGQETQYF. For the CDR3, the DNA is TGTGCCAGCAGCTTACCCCCTAGCGGACAAGAGACCCAGTACTTC.

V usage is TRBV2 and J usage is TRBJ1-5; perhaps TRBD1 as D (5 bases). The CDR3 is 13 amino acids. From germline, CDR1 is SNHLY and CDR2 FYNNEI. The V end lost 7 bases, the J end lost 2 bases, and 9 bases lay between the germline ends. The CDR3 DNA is TGTGCCAGCACGCCCAGGGGCAATCAGCCCCAGCATTTT. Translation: CASTPRGNQPQHF.

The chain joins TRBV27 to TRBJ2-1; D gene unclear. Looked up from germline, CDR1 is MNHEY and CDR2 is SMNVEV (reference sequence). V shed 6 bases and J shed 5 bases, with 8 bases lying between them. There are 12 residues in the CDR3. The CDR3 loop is CASSSTDNEQFF. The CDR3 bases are TGTGCCAGCAGCTCCACAGACAATGAGCAGTTCTTC.

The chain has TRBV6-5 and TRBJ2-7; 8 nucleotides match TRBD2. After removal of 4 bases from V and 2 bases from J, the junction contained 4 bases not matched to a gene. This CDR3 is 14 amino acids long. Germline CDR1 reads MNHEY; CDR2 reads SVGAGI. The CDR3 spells CASSSQGLAYEQYF. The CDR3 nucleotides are TGTGCCAGCAGTTCGCAGGGACTAGCCTACGAGCAGTACTTC.

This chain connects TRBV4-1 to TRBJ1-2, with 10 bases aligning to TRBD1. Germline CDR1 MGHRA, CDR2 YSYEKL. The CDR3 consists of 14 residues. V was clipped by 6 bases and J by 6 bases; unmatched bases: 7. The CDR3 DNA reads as TGCGCCAGCAGACAGCCTGGGACAGGGGATGGCTACACCTTC. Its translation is CASRQPGTGDGYTF.

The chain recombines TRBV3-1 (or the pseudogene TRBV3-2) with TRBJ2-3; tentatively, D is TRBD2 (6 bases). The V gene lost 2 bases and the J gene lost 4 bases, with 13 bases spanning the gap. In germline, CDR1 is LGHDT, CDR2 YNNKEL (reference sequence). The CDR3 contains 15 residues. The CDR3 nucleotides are TGTGCCAGCAGCCAAACGGGACTTCCCTCAGATACGCAGTATTTT. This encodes CASSQTGLPSDTQYF.

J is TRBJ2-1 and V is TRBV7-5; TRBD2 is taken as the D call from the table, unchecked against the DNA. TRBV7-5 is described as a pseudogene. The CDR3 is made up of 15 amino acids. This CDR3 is CARSSRLAGHNEQFF. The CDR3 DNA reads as TGTGCCAGAAGCTCCAGACTAGCGGGCCACAATGAGCAGTTCTTC.